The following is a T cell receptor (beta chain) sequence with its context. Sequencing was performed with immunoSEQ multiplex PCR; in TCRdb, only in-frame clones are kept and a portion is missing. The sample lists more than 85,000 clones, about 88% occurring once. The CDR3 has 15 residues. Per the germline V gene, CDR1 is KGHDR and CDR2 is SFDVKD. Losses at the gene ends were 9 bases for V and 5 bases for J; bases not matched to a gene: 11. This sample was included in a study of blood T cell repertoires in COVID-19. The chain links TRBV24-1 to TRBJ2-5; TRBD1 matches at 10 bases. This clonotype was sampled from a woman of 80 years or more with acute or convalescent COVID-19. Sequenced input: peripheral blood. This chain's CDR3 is CATESGTGVRETQYF. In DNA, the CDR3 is TGTGCCACCGAATCCGGGACAGGGGTGAGGGAGACCCAGTACTTC.